This section outlines one T cell receptor (beta chain) sequence together with its context. A few counts support this clone. Its cognate antigen has yet to be identified. It has no much larger one-base neighbor in the sample; base qualities were not kept. The sample has other DNA sequences that encode this CDR3 too. These data come from a study of blood T cell repertoires in COVID-19 (TCRdb year 2020). For the study in its entirety: The collaborator samples originated in the United States, Italy and Spain and spanned the acute and convalescent phases of COVID-19. The material from the prospective study consisted of cDNA or gDNA derived from T cells, B-cell-depleted T cells, or PBMCs. Deeply sampled blood TCRbeta repertoires from subjects exposed to, actively infected with, or recovered from COVID-19 were included in the dataset. The repertoires were released in a freely available public database intended as a resource for research on the immune response to SARS-CoV-2. Samples were obtained from the ongoing ImmuneRACE study (first 160 participants) and from over 1,000 subjects provided by 6 global collaborators. Nearly every sample came with metadata listing a de-identified subject ID, COVID-19 status, age in years and sex. HLA class I and class II types, where available, came from metadata supplied by the sample provider rather than from assay-based typing. The study at large found these results: The amount of clinical and demographic metadata varied by source and participant and was provided uncurated.

TCRbeta CDR3 regions were amplified from genomic DNA by means of the immunoSEQ Assay, a bias-controlled multiplex PCR. As for the original processing: Within the assay, amplification of reference gene primers was used to estimate how many nucleated cells each sample contained. To quantify the absolute abundance of each unique TCRbeta CDR3 rearrangement, sequence reads were collapsed and filtered. For each sample, productive Simpson clonality was calculated by taking the square root of Simpson's diversity index across productive rearrangements. Here the immuneACCESS table is served through TCRdb, limited to in-frame sequences with V and J called. Missing clones are a known gap in these copies; in checked studies unresolved V genes cover under half, and the rest lacks a known reason. V, J and clone size are those of that table, while D and trimming were read from the DNA. Within this sample are 53,000 or so clones, with about 76% of them counted one time only. The ten largest clones capture around 20% of the sample.

Collaborating institutions collected whole blood in K2EDTA tubes following their own protocols. Collaborator samples were shipped for TCRbeta analysis as frozen whole blood, isolated PBMCs, or DNA extracted from either sample type. The CDR3 measures 14 amino acids from cysteine to phenylalanine. CDR3 DNA only is kept here, 42 bases in frame from base 1. The trim is 3 bases for V and 2 bases for J, with a gap of 9 bases between the germline ends. CDR1 and CDR2, looked up from the germline V gene (reference sequence), are LNHDA and SQIVND. The clonotype originates from a man aged 50-59 years with active or convalescent COVID-19. The rearrangement joined TRBV19 to TRBJ2-3, with an unclear D gene assignment. Sample: peripheral blood. This receptor carries the CDR3 CASSIDGSTDTQYF. At the DNA level, the sequence is TGTGCCAGTAGTATTGACGGGTCCACAGATACGCAGTATTTT.